This T cell receptor (beta chain) comes out of a study of T cell repertoires in cytomegalovirus infection. Overall study: The public TCR beta signatures pointed to both CMV infection and matching HLA type. General study points: What dominated the ex vivo response were HLA-C-restricted CMV-specific TCR beta clonotypes.

The CDR3 covers 18 residues. Germline CDR1 and CDR2: MNHEY and SVGEGT. Trimming stripped 0 bases from V and 7 bases from J, with 19 bases between. Using its own MiXCR run on the reads, TCRdb lists one record per CDR3 protein. In the table there are about 230,000 distinct CDR3 sequences, roughly 6.5% of which are singletons. This clonotype came up many times. Its specificity is not known. Material for sequencing was PBMCs. This rearrangement joins TRBV6-2 or TRBV6-3 to TRBJ1-6; no clear D. This clonotype originated in a human donor in good health (CMV status not recorded). Some clones in this sample may be carry-over from other donors' samples. CDR3 bases: TGTGCCAGCAGTTACTCTACCGGTCAGGCGGTGGGGAATTCACCCCTCCACTTT. Translated: CASSYSTGQAVGNSPLHF.